Listed below are T cell receptor beta chains from one sample, sequenced in a study of T cells in Graves' hyperthyroidism and ophthalmopathy. In TCRdb, the multiplex PCR reads were re-called with MiXCR into one record per CDR3 protein. The sample holds nearly 600,000 distinct CDR3 sequences; over 12% are singletons and the top ten take roughly 7.1%. Sequencing was performed on blood. These receptors all stem from a woman aged 18-35 years with Graves' ophthalmopathy. Each CDR3 is given with its conserved first and last residue. D genes are given only for firm matches. Part of the rows lack a size; the others show once, few, many or a class for expanded clones.

CASSVTVTGPGNTIYF TGTGCCAGCAGCGTAACCGTGACAGGCCCTGGAAACACCATATATTTT NA TRBJ1-3 few TRBV9
CASSLGFSGPYNEQFF TGTGCCAGCAGCTTGGGTTTTAGCGGGCCCTACAATGAGCAGTTCTTC TRBD2 TRBJ2-1 many TRBV5-8
CSARRRDTQYF TGCAGTGCTAGACGGCGTGATACGCAGTATTTT NA TRBJ2-3 few TRBV20-1
CASSDQTGGDYGYTF TGTGCCAGCAGTGACCAGACAGGGGGCGACTATGGCTACACCTTC TRBD1 TRBJ1-2 many TRBV6-1
CASSVQGKNTEAFF TGTGCCAGCAGCGTACAGGGGAAGAACACTGAAGCTTTCTTT NA TRBJ1-1 few TRBV9
CAISESGRDTEAFF TGTGCCATCAGTGAGTCCGGCAGGGACACTGAAGCTTTCTTT NA TRBJ1-1 NA TRBV10-3
CATSRPSAGIYEQYF TGTGCCACCAGCAGACCCTCAGCGGGAATTTACGAGCAGTACTTC TRBD2 TRBJ2-7 many TRBV15
CASRRLAGGFNTGELFF TGTGCCAGTAGACGACTAGCGGGAGGGTTCAACACCGGGGAGCTGTTTTTT TRBD2 TRBJ2-2 many TRBV19
CASSLSPGLAAYNEQFF TGTGCCAGCAGCCTATCTCCAGGACTAGCGGCTTACAATGAGCAGTTCTTC TRBD2 TRBJ2-1 NA TRBV7-3
CASSSSTGIQPQHF TGTGCCAGCAGTTCCTCGACAGGCATACAGCCCCAGCATTTT NA TRBJ1-5 NA TRBV27
CSARYQGTSEAFF TGCAGTGCTAGGTATCAGGGTACGTCCGAAGCTTTCTTT NA TRBJ1-1 many TRBV20-1
CASSYTTGFGNEQFF TGTGCCAGCAGCTACACGACAGGGTTTGGCAATGAGCAGTTCTTC TRBD1 TRBJ2-1 many TRBV5-8
CASSFSGRYEQYF TGTGCCAGCAGTTTCTCGGGCCGCTACGAGCAGTACTTC NA TRBJ2-7 many TRBV28
CASDLSGDEQYF TGTGCCAGTGACCTTAGCGGCGACGAGCAGTACTTC NA TRBJ2-7 many TRBV19
CASSQGGPSSYEQYF TGCGCCAGCAGCCAAGGGGGACCCAGCTCCTACGAGCAGTACTTC NA TRBJ2-7 NA TRBV4-1
CASSQGQGFAYEQYF TGTGCCAGCAGCCAGGGACAGGGATTCGCTTACGAGCAGTACTTC TRBD1 TRBJ2-7 few TRBV11-1
CASSEVDYGYTF TGTGCCAGCAGTGAGGTTGACTATGGCTACACCTTC NA TRBJ1-2 few TRBV2
CASSIREKSGYTF TGTGCCAGCAGTATCCGGGAGAAAAGTGGCTACACCTTC NA TRBJ1-2 few TRBV6-1
CASSEGQGWETQYF TGTGCCAGCAGTGAGGGACAGGGGTGGGAGACCCAGTACTTC TRBD1 TRBJ2-5 many TRBV2
CASSYGPYEQYF TGTGCCAGCAGTTACGGGCCGTACGAGCAGTACTTC NA TRBJ2-7 many TRBV6-6
CASIRQGARYGYTF TGTGCCAGCATTCGACAGGGGGCACGTTATGGCTACACCTTC TRBD1 TRBJ1-2 many TRBV2
CSSSRGTGFNEQFF TGCAGCTCATCCAGGGGCACGGGGTTCAATGAGCAGTTCTTC NA TRBJ2-1 many TRBV29-1
CASSSGTVPSYNSPLHF TGTGCCAGCAGCTCAGGGACAGTTCCCTCCTATAATTCACCCCTCCACTTT TRBD1 TRBJ1-6 few TRBV6-1
CASSLRDSGAYNEQFF TGTGCCAGCAGCTTACGAGACAGCGGGGCATACAATGAGCAGTTCTTC TRBD2 TRBJ2-1 NA TRBV7-8
CASSPQGLATSYEQYF TGTGCCAGCAGCCCCCAGGGACTAGCGACATCCTACGAGCAGTACTTC TRBD2 TRBJ2-7 few TRBV9